Presented here are 14 T cell receptor beta chains from one specimen sequenced in a study of shared clonotypes between healthy human individuals. Clones were sequenced by immunoSEQ multiplex PCR, and TCRdb holds only the in-frame ones, with some missing. The profile covers roughly 2,000,000 clones, with approximately 94% appearing a single time and 1% to 1.5% taken by the ten largest. Naive CD8 cells lacked CD45RO, underwent positive selection for CCR7 and left out terminally differentiated effector memory CD45RA+ cells. The sequencing input was naive CD8+ T cells sorted from blood. Source of these receptors: a man between 18 and 35 years old in good health.

The chain joins TRBV11-2 to TRBJ2-5; 13 bases align to TRBD2. V gave up 5 bases and J gave up 4 bases; unmatched junction bases: 7. CDR3 length equals 16 residues. In germline, CDR1 is SGHAT, CDR2 FQNNGV. The chain's CDR3 is CASSLGRLAGGETQYF. The CDR3 DNA reads TGTGCCAGCAGCCTAGGGCGACTAGCGGGGGGAGAGACCCAGTACTTC.

The chain is built from TRBV13 and TRBJ2-2, with D unclear. CDR1 is PRHDT, CDR2 FYEKMQ, per germline (reference sequence). The V end was cut by 1 base, the J end by 6 bases, with 15 bases between. There are 16 residues in the CDR3. In DNA, the CDR3 is TGTGCCAGCAGCTTAGCCACATTGGAAAGGGCCGGGGAGCTGTTTTTT. Translating gives CASSLATLERAGELFF. The full variable domain, its missing parts supplied by reference TRBV13 and TRBJ2-2, is AAGVIQSPRHLIKEKRETATLKCYPIPRHDTVYWYQQGPGQDPQFLISFYEKMQSDKGSIPDRFSAQQFSDYHSELNMSSLELGDSALYFCASSLATLERAGELFFGEGSRLTVL.

J is TRBJ1-4 and V is TRBV9; TRBD1 aligns across 7 bases. The ends lost 4 bases at V and 4 bases at J; junction bases unmatched: 7. The V gene's germline CDR1 is SGDLS and CDR2 YYNGEE. This CDR3 region has 15 residues. CDR3: CASSPWTGHNEKLFF. In nucleotides, the CDR3 is TGTGCCAGCAGCCCGTGGACAGGTCATAATGAAAAACTGTTTTTT.

The rearrangement uses TRBV13 and TRBJ2-2; D is perhaps TRBD2 (7 bases). Trimming removed 0 bases at V and 4 bases at J, with 12 bases between. Germline values: CDR1 PRHDT, CDR2 FYEKMQ (reference sequence). CDR3 length: 16 residues. This chain's CDR3 is CASSLGGGPGTGELFF. As DNA, the CDR3 is TGTGCCAGCAGCTTAGGCGGGGGGCCGGGCACCGGGGAGCTGTTTTTT.

This rearrangement joins TRBV30 to TRBJ2-7; TRBD1 is a possible D gene (6 bases). In germline, CDR1 is GTSNPN, CDR2 SVGIG (reference sequence). Trimming removed 2 bases at V and 3 bases at J, with 8 bases between. The CDR3 has 12 residues. Here the CDR3 reads CAWSRDNYEQYF. CDR3 sequence (DNA): TGTGCCTGGAGTCGGGACAACTACGAGCAGTACTTC. Full variable domain (outside the CDR3, taken from reference TRBV30 and TRBJ2-7): SQTIHQWPATLVQPVGSPLSLECTVEGTSNPNLYWYRQAAGRGLQLLFYSVGIGQISSEVPQNLSASRPQDRQFILSSKKLLLSDSGFYLCAWSRDNYEQYFGPGTRLTVT.

This clone was seen once. V usage is TRBV30 and J usage is TRBJ2-7; 7 nucleotides align to TRBD1. With V trimmed by 1 base and J by 1 base, 4 bases remained unmatched. The CDR3 has 14 residues. Germline CDR1 and CDR2: GTSNPN and SVGIG (reference sequence). The CDR3 loop reads CAWSDTDRSYEQYF. CDR3 bases: TGTGCCTGGAGTGATACGGACAGGTCCTACGAGCAGTACTTC.

This clone was seen only once. The chain employs TRBV6-1 and TRBJ1-1; 8 bases map to TRBD1. CDR1 and CDR2 from the germline V gene are MNHNS and SASEGT. J lost 1 base, V lost 1 base, and 2 bases had no gene match. The CDR3 totals 15 residues. This chain's CDR3 is CASSEGTGKNTEAFF. In DNA, the CDR3 is TGTGCCAGCAGTGAAGGGACAGGGAAGAACACTGAAGCTTTCTTT.

The V call is TRBV28, the J call TRBJ1-4; unclear D gene. Deletions cut 4 bases from V and 6 bases from J, with 12 bases between. CDR1 is MDHEN and CDR2 is SYDVKM in the germline V gene. This CDR3 is built from 14 residues. This CDR3 reads CASSSEVLDEKLFF. The CDR3 region has the DNA TGTGCCAGCAGTTCGGAGGTGCTGGATGAAAAACTGTTTTTT.

In DNA form, the CDR3 reads TGCGCCAGCAGCCCCTGGACCGCGTCTGGGGCCAACGTCCTGACTTTC. Amino acids: CASSPWTASGANVLTF. The rearrangement uses TRBV4-1 and TRBJ2-6; no definite D call. The CDR3 has 16 amino acids. V lost 4 bases and J lost 1, with 11 bases in between. Germline-derived CDR1 and CDR2 are MGHRA and YSYEKL.

The V gene is TRBV6-5, the J gene TRBJ2-7, with no clear D. V was trimmed by 2 bases and J by 0 bases, leaving 8 bases between them. Germline lookup yields CDR1 MNHEY and CDR2 SVGAGI. This CDR3 contains 14 residues. The CDR3 here is CASSYDQSSYEQYF. CDR3 DNA: TGTGCCAGCAGTTACGATCAGAGCTCCTACGAGCAGTACTTC.

V usage is TRBV7-9 and J usage is TRBJ2-5; tentative D call: TRBD1 (5 bases). This CDR3 spans 14 amino acids. The germline V gene has CDR1 SEHNR and CDR2 FQNEAQ (reference sequence). The V end lost 3 bases, the J end lost 5 bases, and 13 bases lay between the germline ends. The CDR3 region has the DNA TGTGCCAGCAGCTTGAAGACAGTTCAGGAGACCCAGTACTTC. This sequence encodes CASSLKTVQETQYF.

As concerns this clone: Other DNA sequences in this sample translate to the same CDR3. V and J are TRBV27 and TRBJ2-7; D tentatively reads TRBD1 or TRBD2 (6 bases each). CDR3 length equals 14 residues. Trimming took off 3 bases at V and 2 bases at J, with 11 bases between the two ends. Germline V gene lookup returns CDR1 MNHEY and CDR2 SMNVEV (reference sequence). CDR3: CASSFGGPAYEQYF. DNA of the CDR3: TGTGCCAGCAGTTTCGGGGGCCCCGCCTACGAGCAGTACTTC.

This chain joins TRBV7-9 and TRBJ2-1; D unresolved. Trimming took 1 base from V and 10 from J, leaving 8 bases between them. Germline lookup yields CDR1 SEHNR and CDR2 FQNEAQ (reference sequence). The CDR3 consists of 12 residues. DNA of the CDR3: TGTGCCAGCAGCTTAGGAGCTTTGGAGCAGTTCTTC. It encodes CASSLGALEQFF.

The CDR3 DNA follows: TGTGCCAGCACCCCAATGTCCAGCTACGAGCAGTACTTC. Amino acids: CASTPMSSYEQYF. J is TRBJ2-7 and V is TRBV25-1, with unresolved D. The CDR3 has 13 residues. Germline lookup yields CDR1 MGHDK and CDR2 SYGVNS. V lost 7 bases, J lost 3 bases, and 13 bases lay in between.